Each of the 2 T cell receptor beta chains below was sequenced from the same sample in a study of blood T cells in healthy people across ages. Primed by a sample-barcoded 5' primer and a J-beta primer mix, a second PCR proceeded for roughly 7 to 12 cycles. TCRdb redid the calling of the 5' RACE reads with MiXCR, one entry per CDR3 protein. This table holds 1 million to 1.2 million distinct CDR3 sequences, 35% to 40% found once. Sequenced: blood. These receptors came from a man younger than 35 in good health.

The chain recombines TRBV5-1 with TRBJ2-7; D might be TRBD1 (5 bases). The CDR3 spans 14 residues. V was pared by 1 base and J by 4 bases, with 12 bases between. Germline V CDR1 and CDR2: SGHRS, YFSETQ. CDR3 nucleotide sequence: TGCGCCAGCAGCTTGAAGGTGCCAGGGTACGAGCAGTACTTC. Its protein product is CASSLKVPGYEQYF.

The chain combines TRBV28 with TRBJ2-3, with a tentative D call TRBD2 (5 bases). The CDR3 consists of 14 residues. Between the trimmed V and J ends, which lost 3 bases and 6 bases, there was a span of 13 bases. In germline, CDR1 is MDHEN, CDR2 SYDVKM. The CDR3 loop is CASSFSAERDTQYF. CDR3 coding DNA: TGTGCCAGCAGTTTTAGCGCTGAGCGGGATACGCAGTATTTT.